One sample yielded the 28 T cell receptor beta chains listed below, sequenced in a study of early T cells in non-severe SARS-CoV-2 infection. TCRdb reprocessed the 5' RACE reads with MiXCR, giving one entry per CDR3 protein. The sample has some 40,000 distinct CDR3 sequences; 9.5% to 15% are singletons. Sequenced input: whole blood. These receptor sequences come from an adult who was a healthcare worker with PCR-confirmed SARS-CoV-2 infection or an uninfected control (not recorded which).

On this clonotype: One base away lies a much larger clone, so this may be a sequencing read error. The rearrangement links TRBV7-2 to TRBJ2-1, with D uncertain. This CDR3 has 16 amino acids. Germline loops: CDR1 SGHTA, CDR2 FQGNSA. CDR3: CVSSLAQATWGNEQFF. The CDR3 nucleotides read TGTGTCAGCAGCTTAGCCCAGGCGACCTGGGGCAATGAGCAGTTCTTC.

A few counts support this clonotype. V is TRBV6-6 and J is TRBJ2-1, with a tentative D call TRBD2 (6 bases). V was pared by 4 bases and J by 5 bases, with 15 bases between. Germline V gives CDR1 MNHNY, CDR2 SVGAGI (reference sequence). This CDR3 has 15 residues. CDR3 region: CASSLAAGIHNEQFF. The CDR3 DNA reads as TGTGCCAGCAGTTTAGCGGCCGGCATCCACAATGAGCAGTTCTTC.

In its sample, this clonotype was seen many times. This chain connects TRBV7-9 to TRBJ1-1; 7 nucleotides match TRBD1. Trimming removed 5 bases from V and 4 bases from J; junction bases left unmatched: 7. The germline V gene has CDR1 SEHNR and CDR2 FQNEAQ (reference sequence). The CDR3 is 14 amino acids. The CDR3 DNA sequence: TGTGCCAGCAGCGCGAACAGGGGTCCCACTGAAGCTTTCTTT. Protein product: CASSANRGPTEAFF.

This clonotype was counted ten times or more. The rearrangement uses TRBV10-2 and TRBJ2-7, with D unclear. The CDR3 covers 15 residues. V lost 8 bases, J lost 2 bases, and 19 bases lay in between. Germline CDR1 and CDR2: WSHSY and SAAADI. The CDR3 is CASSIQPLSPYEQYF. Here the CDR3 DNA reads TGCGCCAGCTCGATACAGCCCCTGAGTCCCTACGAGCAGTACTTC.

This clonotype was observed at least ten times. The chain links TRBV4-3 to TRBJ2-1; unclear D gene. This CDR3 spans 16 amino acids. The V and J ends lost 0 bases and 5 bases respectively, with 14 bases between them. CDR1 and CDR2 from the germline V gene are LGHNA and YSLEER. In DNA, the CDR3 is TGCGCCAGCAGCCAAGATCGGGTAAGGACCGACAATGAGCAGTTCTTC. It specifies CASSQDRVRTDNEQFF.

In this sample, this clonotype turned up many times. The chain is built from TRBV7-3 and TRBJ2-3; TRBD2 matches at 11 bases. The CDR3 is made up of 16 amino acids. Trimming removed 5 bases from V and 5 bases from J; junction bases left unmatched: 9. Germline V gives CDR1 SGHTA, CDR2 FQGTGA. The CDR3 sequence: CASSPGTSGLRDTQYF. CDR3 DNA: TGTGCCAGCAGCCCGGGGACTAGCGGATTGAGAGATACGCAGTATTTT.

The V gene is TRBV6-1, the J gene TRBJ2-3; no definite D call. The CDR3 contains 11 residues. The ends were cut back, 6 bases at V and 2 bases at J, with 3 bases in the middle. Germline loops: CDR1 MNHNS, CDR2 SASEGT. The CDR3 region has the DNA TGTGCCAGCAGGACCACAGATACGCAGTATTTT. Its protein is CASRTTDTQYF.

This chain joins TRBV6-6 and TRBJ2-3; D gene ambiguous. Germline CDR1 and CDR2: MNHNY and SVGAGI (reference sequence). V was pared by 1 base and J by 0 bases, with 5 bases between. The CDR3 loop spans 14 amino acids. CDR3 in DNA: TGTGCCAGCAGTTACTGGCGGAGCACAGATACGCAGTATTTT. Encoded protein: CASSYWRSTDTQYF.

This clonotype was seen a few times. The V call is TRBV2, the J call TRBJ2-6, with a tentative D call TRBD2 (6 bases). V lost 8 bases to trimming and J lost 0 bases, with 14 bases between them. Germline-derived CDR1 and CDR2 are SNHLY and FYNNEI. The CDR3 totals 16 residues. CDR3 coding DNA: TGTGCCAGCGAGGGGAGGACCCACTCTGGGGCCAACGTCCTGACTTTC. The encoded protein is CASEGRTHSGANVLTF.

The chain carries TRBV18 and TRBJ2-7, with 10 bases identical to TRBD1. There are 15 residues in the CDR3. The V gene end was trimmed by 3 bases and the J gene end by 5 bases; junction bases not matched to a gene: 7. The germline CDR1 and CDR2 sequences are KGHSH and LQKENI. The chain's CDR3 is CASSPPGTGVHEQYF. For the CDR3, the DNA is TGTGCCAGCTCACCCCCAGGGACAGGGGTCCACGAGCAGTACTTC.

This clonotype was seen many times. The J gene is TRBJ2-1, the V gene TRBV3-1, with 13 bases identical to TRBD2. The CDR3 is made up of 14 amino acids. V shed 7 bases, J shed 6 bases, and the junction held 3 bases outside the gene matches. The germline CDR1 and CDR2 sequences are LGHDT and YNNKEL (reference sequence). The CDR3 loop is CASNRLAGGNEQFF. The CDR3, as DNA: TGTGCCAGCAACCGACTAGCGGGGGGCAATGAGCAGTTCTTC.

The chain links TRBV28 to TRBJ2-1; 9 nucleotides agree with TRBD2. From germline, CDR1 is MDHEN and CDR2 SYDVKM. This CDR3 is 17 amino acids long. V gave up 6 bases and J gave up 8 bases; unmatched junction bases: 17. The CDR3 here is CASSRLDLAGTGYEQFF. The DNA for the CDR3 is TGTGCCAGCAGCCGATTAGACCTAGCGGGAACGGGGTATGAGCAGTTCTTC.

This clonotype has a handful of counts. This rearrangement joins TRBV6-5 to TRBJ1-2, with D possibly being TRBD1 (6 bases). Trimming pared 6 bases from V and 3 bases from J, leaving 11 bases between. Germline CDR1 MNHEY, CDR2 SVGAGI. The CDR3 sequence is 13 residues long. The chain's CDR3 is CASRQGRDYGYTF. The CDR3 nucleotides read TGTGCCAGCAGGCAGGGGCGAGACTATGGCTACACCTTC.

This clonotype came up a few times. This chain links TRBV6-6 with TRBJ1-2, with D perhaps TRBD1 (5 bases). This CDR3 has 14 residues. The ends were cut back, 0 bases at V and 6 bases at J, with 11 bases in the middle. CDR1 and CDR2 (germline): MNHNY, SVGAGI (reference sequence). This CDR3 is CASSYSGPFDGYTF. The DNA of the CDR3 is TGTGCCAGCAGTTACTCGGGACCGTTTGATGGCTACACCTTC.

Ten or more counts support this clonotype. The chain carries TRBV6-6 and TRBJ1-2; the match to TRBD1 covers 10 bases. V was pared by 6 bases and J by 4 bases, with 17 bases of the junction left unmatched. CDR3 length: 18 residues. Germline V CDR1 and CDR2: MNHNY, SVGAGI (reference sequence). CDR3 region: CASSLRTGTGAIFYGYTF. In DNA form, the CDR3 reads TGTGCCAGCAGCCTTCGTACCGGGACAGGGGCGATTTTCTATGGCTACACCTTC.

This rearrangement joins TRBV28 to TRBJ2-2, with TRBD1 matching 7 bases. V dropped 0 bases and J dropped 3; count of bases not matched to a gene: 1. CDR1 and CDR2 from the germline V gene are MDHEN and SYDVKM. The length of the CDR3 is 15 residues. The CDR3, as DNA: TGTGCCAGCAGTTTATGGCAGGGGGACACCGGGGAGCTGTTTTTT. Protein: CASSLWQGDTGELFF.

This clonotype was counted many times. The rearrangement links TRBV20-1 to TRBJ1-2, with 9 bases lining up with TRBD1. V shed 3 bases, J shed 8 bases, and the junction held 7 bases outside the gene matches. This CDR3 is 13 amino acids long. Germline CDR1 reads DFQATT; CDR2 reads SNEGSKA (reference sequence). In DNA, the CDR3 is TGCAGTGCTAGTCTACAGGGGGCTGCGGGCTACACCTTC. Protein: CSASLQGAAGYTF.

This clonotype occurred a few times. J is TRBJ2-7 and V is TRBV6-5, with 7 positions matching TRBD2. This CDR3 spans 19 amino acids. Per the germline V gene, CDR1 is MNHEY and CDR2 is SVGAGI. V dropped 6 bases and J dropped 3; count of bases not matched to a gene: 23. The DNA of the CDR3 is TGTGCCAGCAGACGCGCGGTCCGACTAGCAGGCCTACTCGGCTACGAGCAGTACTTC. Encoded protein: CASRRAVRLAGLLGYEQYF.

This clonotype showed up just a few times. The rearrangement links TRBV12-3 or TRBV12-4 to TRBJ2-5, with 9 bases aligning to TRBD1. Trimming at V came to 4 bases and at J to 4 bases, leaving 13 bases not matched to a gene. This CDR3 spans 17 amino acids. The CDR3 DNA reads TGTGCCAGCAGTTCCCGAGGACAGGGGAATTTCCTAGAGACCCAGTACTTC. Amino acids: CASSSRGQGNFLETQYF.

This chain uses TRBV20-1 with TRBJ2-1; no clear D gene. This CDR3 is 11 amino acids long. Germline CDR1 and CDR2: DFQATT and SNEGSKA (reference sequence). The V end lost 1 base, the J end lost 5 bases, and 3 bases lay between the germline ends. CDR3 DNA: TGCAGTGCTAGAGGGGACAATGAGCAGTTCTTC. It yields the protein CSARGDNEQFF.

The genes are TRBV3-2 and TRBJ2-7; whether TRBD2, the table's D call, matches the DNA was not checked. TRBV3-2 is recorded as a pseudogene. This CDR3 contains 15 residues. CDR3 sequence: CASSQSGLAENEQYF. The CDR3 DNA is TGTGCCAGCAGCCAGTCGGGACTAGCGGAGAACGAGCAGTACTTC.

V and J are TRBV20-1 and TRBJ1-6; the match to TRBD1 covers 11 bases. V dropped 0 bases and J dropped 8; count of bases not matched to a gene: 9. The CDR3 has 17 residues. CDR1 and CDR2 from the germline V gene are DFQATT and SNEGSKA (reference sequence). DNA for the CDR3: TGCAGTGCTAGAGATCCCGGACAGGGGGCTTCGGATTCACCCCTCCACTTT. It encodes CSARDPGQGASDSPLHF.

This clonotype was seen at least ten times. The chain carries TRBV9 and TRBJ2-7; 10 bases map to TRBD1. Losses at the gene ends were 3 bases for V and 2 bases for J; bases not matched to a gene: 2. The CDR3 totals 14 residues. Germline V gene data show CDR1 as SGDLS and CDR2 as YYNGEE. CDR3 sequence: CASSGTGGPYEQYF. CDR3 in DNA: TGTGCCAGCAGCGGGACAGGGGGGCCCTACGAGCAGTACTTC.

This clonotype was observed at least ten times. V is TRBV25-1 and J is TRBJ1-6; TRBD1 might be the D (5 bases). Trimming took 7 bases from V and 9 from J, leaving 13 bases between them. The germline V gene encodes CDR1 MGHDK and CDR2 SYGVNS. The CDR3 totals 13 residues. CDR3 sequence reads: CASKRGVISPLHF. The CDR3 DNA reads TGTGCCAGCAAGAGAGGGGTAATTTCACCCCTCCACTTT.

The CDR3 loop reads CASSTRTGGVNYGYTF. For the CDR3, the DNA is TGTGCCAGCAGCACTCGGACAGGAGGGGTTAACTATGGCTACACCTTC. The chain carries TRBV7-2 and TRBJ1-2; 7 nucleotides align to TRBD1. With V trimmed by 5 bases and J by 1 base, 10 bases remained unmatched. This CDR3 contains 16 residues. Looked up from germline, CDR1 is SGHTA and CDR2 is FQGNSA. The variable domain in full, completed from reference TRBV7-2 and TRBJ1-2, reads GAGVSQSPSNKVTEKGKDVELRCDPISGHTALYWYRQSLGQGLEFLIYFQGNSAPDKSGLPSDRFSAERTGGSVSTLTIQRTQQEDSAVYLCASSTRTGGVNYGYTFGSGTRLTVV.

This clonotype was recorded at least ten times. This sequence joins TRBV20-1 and TRBJ1-4, with D perhaps matching TRBD1 (6 bases). Trimming removed 3 bases at V and 4 bases at J, with 15 bases between. The germline V gene encodes CDR1 DFQATT and CDR2 SNEGSKA (reference sequence). The CDR3 loop spans 15 amino acids. The DNA of the CDR3 is TGCAGTGCTAGCGGGGGGCACCGCGGTAATGAAAAACTGTTTTTT. It codes for CSASGGHRGNEKLFF.

This chain connects TRBV20-1 to TRBJ1-3; 9 positions match TRBD1. CDR1 DFQATT and CDR2 SNEGSKA come from the germline V gene (reference sequence). The CDR3 totals 14 residues. The junction had 2 bases not matched to a gene; V was cut back by 3 bases and J by 2 bases. CDR3 amino acids: CSASRQGAGNTIYF. The CDR3 coding sequence is TGCAGTGCTAGCAGACAGGGGGCTGGAAACACCATATATTTT.

The V and J genes are TRBV6-2 or TRBV6-3 and TRBJ2-2; weak D call: TRBD2 (6 bases). Trimming shortened V by 5 bases and J by 6 bases, and 7 bases separated the two germline ends. CDR3 size: 12 residues. Per the germline V gene, CDR1 is MNHEY and CDR2 is SVGEGT. CDR3 protein: CASSRLAGELFF. The CDR3 region has the DNA TGTGCCAGCAGTAGACTAGCCGGGGAGCTGTTTTTT.